Below, 14 T cell receptor beta chains from the same sample are listed, as sequenced in a study of blood T cells in healthy people across ages (dated by TCRdb to between 2015 and 2017). Libraries were prepared through 5' RACE. TCRdb names Illumina HiSeq 2500 as the instrument used. A second PCR of about 6 to 12 cycles was run with a J-beta primer mix and a sample-barcoded 5' primer. TCRdb applied fastp at Q25 and MiXCR to the public reads, then kept only in-frame beta chains. Identical CDR3 proteins give one entry, which carries the most common genes and DNA. In this sample the table shows about 1.4 million distinct CDR3 sequences, approximately 60% of which occur a single time. 6.5% to 8.5% of the sample lies in the top ten. Sequencing was performed on blood. These receptors were obtained from a man in his late teens or twenties in good health.

The chain is built from TRBV7-9 and TRBJ1-6; D perhaps matches TRBD1 (6 bases). The germline gives CDR1 SEHNR, CDR2 FQNEAQ (reference sequence). V shed 4 bases and J shed 10 bases, with 14 bases lying between them. This CDR3 is built from 14 residues. CDR3 residues: CASSSQQGQSPLHF. CDR3 sequence (DNA): TGTGCCAGCAGCTCTCAACAGGGCCAGTCACCCCTCCACTTT.

The rearrangement links TRBV4-1 to TRBJ2-1; 11 bases are shared with TRBD1. CDR1 and CDR2 from the germline V gene are MGHRA and YSYEKL. The CDR3 extends over 16 amino acids. The J segment lost 7 bases and the V segment lost 2 bases, leaving 7 bases of the junction unmatched. CDR3 sequence (DNA): TGCGCCAGCAGCCAACTGGACAGGGGGCGATCGAATGAGCAGTTCTTC. It is translated as CASSQLDRGRSNEQFF.

A few counts support this clonotype. This chain's CDR3 is CASSQSHLGGRSEQYF. CDR3 DNA: TGTGCCAGCAGCCAGAGTCACCTAGGGGGAAGGAGCGAGCAGTACTTC. This rearrangement joins TRBV7-2 to TRBJ2-7; possible D gene TRBD1, 6 bases. Between the trimmed V and J ends, which lost 5 bases and 6 bases, there was a span of 23 bases. The CDR3 totals 16 residues. CDR1 is SGHTA, CDR2 FQGNSA, per germline.

This clonotype has a handful of counts. CDR3 region: CASSLGTSGGAWQYF. CDR3 nucleotide sequence: TGTGCCAGCAGTCTAGGGACTAGCGGGGGGGCGTGGCAGTACTTC. The chain couples TRBV28 to TRBJ2-4, with 16 positions matching TRBD2. The trim removed 5 bases at V and 13 bases at J, leaving 8 bases unmatched. This CDR3 is built from 15 residues. Germline values: CDR1 MDHEN, CDR2 SYDVKM.

J is TRBJ2-1 and V is TRBV4-1; D may be TRBD1 (5 bases). V lost 0 bases, J lost 6 bases, and 18 bases lay in between. Looked up from germline, CDR1 is MGHRA and CDR2 is YSYEKL. CDR3 length: 17 residues. The CDR3 sequence: CASSQDPWGPTCNEQFF. The CDR3 bases are TGCGCCAGCAGCCAAGATCCCTGGGGCCCCACCTGCAATGAGCAGTTCTTC.

This clonotype was observed a few times. This rearrangement joins TRBV20-1 to TRBJ2-5; D gene uncertain. Between the trimmed V and J ends, which lost 7 bases and 1 base, there was a span of 22 bases. CDR1 is DFQATT, CDR2 SNEGSKA, per germline (reference sequence). This CDR3 spans 16 amino acids. The CDR3 region is CSGVTLVRAFQETQYF. Written as DNA, the CDR3 is TGCAGTGGCGTTACCTTAGTGCGAGCGTTCCAAGAGACCCAGTACTTC.

This clonotype has only a few counts. This chain uses TRBV20-1 with TRBJ1-1; D call uncertain. The CDR3 loop spans 12 amino acids. V was clipped by 3 bases and J by 1 base, with 6 bases between them. Germline lookup yields CDR1 DFQATT and CDR2 SNEGSKA (reference sequence). In DNA form, the CDR3 reads TGCAGTGCTAGGCGGCAGAACACTGAAGCTTTCTTT. Encoded protein: CSARRQNTEAFF.

The J gene is TRBJ2-1, the V gene TRBV20-1; D is uncertain. Per the germline V gene, CDR1 is DFQATT and CDR2 is SNEGSKA (reference sequence). V lost 6 bases, J lost 0 bases, and 9 bases lay in between. The CDR3 contains 13 residues. The CDR3: CSAGPSSYNEQFF. CDR3 bases: TGCAGTGCAGGTCCCAGCTCCTACAATGAGCAGTTCTTC.

The rearrangement joins TRBV9 to TRBJ2-5, with 8 bases identical to TRBD1. This CDR3 has 16 amino acids. V was clipped by 0 bases and J by 0 bases; unmatched bases: 4. Germline V gene data show CDR1 as SGDLS and CDR2 as YYNGEE. DNA of the CDR3: TGTGCCAGCAGCGTAGGGGCAGGGGGCCACCAAGAGACCCAGTACTTC. Translation: CASSVGAGGHQETQYF.

The rearrangement joins TRBV25-1 to TRBJ1-6, with D possibly TRBD1 on 6 matching bases. The V end lost 4 bases, the J end lost 6 bases, and 16 bases lay between the germline ends. Germline V lookup: CDR1 MGHDK, CDR2 SYGVNS. The CDR3 is 16 amino acids. The CDR3 nucleotides read TGTGCCAGCAGTGGAAATAACAGGGCTCGTAATTCACCCCTCCACTTT. Amino acids: CASSGNNRARNSPLHF.

The chain recombines TRBV20-1 with TRBJ2-7; D may be TRBD2 (5 bases). Trimming removed 3 bases at V and 2 bases at J, with 14 bases between. The CDR3 consists of 14 residues. Germline CDR1 and CDR2: DFQATT and SNEGSKA (reference sequence). The CDR3 sequence: CSASRIAPTYEQYF. The CDR3 region has the DNA TGCAGTGCTAGTAGAATAGCGCCAACCTACGAGCAGTACTTC.

This clonotype appeared many times. The V and J genes are TRBV28 and TRBJ2-1, with D maybe TRBD2 (6 bases). The germline V gene has CDR1 MDHEN and CDR2 SYDVKM. With 5 bases removed from V and 5 bases from J, the gap between germline ends came to 25 bases. There are 18 residues in the CDR3. For the CDR3, the DNA is TGTGCCAGCAGTGGGAGACCCGGGAGAGGCCCCGCAAACAATGAGCAGTTCTTC. Encoded protein: CASSGRPGRGPANNEQFF. Complete variable domain (other parts from reference TRBV28 and TRBJ2-1): DVKVTQSSRYLVKRTGEKVFLECVQDMDHENMFWYRQDPGLGLRLIYFSYDVKMKEKGDIPEGYSVSREKKERFSLILESASTNQTSMYLCASSGRPGRGPANNEQFFGPGTRLTVL.

The chain couples TRBV28 to TRBJ2-7; tentative D call: TRBD1 (6 bases). V was pared by 5 bases and J by 3 bases, with 11 bases between. CDR1 MDHEN and CDR2 SYDVKM come from the germline V gene. The CDR3 contains 13 residues. The CDR3 sequence is CASSKQGIYEQYF. The DNA for the CDR3 is TGTGCCAGCAGTAAACAGGGTATCTACGAGCAGTACTTC.

This chain connects TRBV10-3 to TRBJ1-1, with D possibly matching TRBD1 (6 bases). Between the trimmed V and J ends, which lost 1 base and 5 bases, there was a span of 20 bases. The CDR3 is made up of 17 amino acids. Germline loops: CDR1 ENHRY, CDR2 SYGVKD. This chain's CDR3 is CAISEYGLNRQGTEAFF. The DNA for the CDR3 is TGTGCCATCAGTGAGTACGGCCTGAACAGGCAGGGGACTGAAGCTTTCTTT.